This T cell receptor beta chain is drawn from a study of tumor-infiltrating lymphocytes in primary liver carcinoma. Study background: Each of the samples returned roughly 3.5 to 8 million productive TCRbeta reads (a yield similar across tissue types).

Both blood RNA, taken from unsorted whole blood, and germline DNA were extracted. CDR1 and CDR2 from the germline V gene are SGHRS and YFSETQ. The CDR3 consists of 14 residues. Unmatched junction bases numbered 6, after V lost 4 bases and J lost 4 bases. This clonotype was seen only a few times. Researchers generated TCR beta cDNA from roughly 520 ng of total RNA, relying on a constant-region primer. Employing slightly modified ARM-PCR, three nested multiplex PCR rounds were run, and these gave rise to the TCR beta libraries. Primers for the first two PCR rounds were TRBV1-TRBV30 forward primers and a C-beta reverse primer (approximately 10 cycles per round). TCRdb passed the multiplex PCR reads through MiXCR, listing each CDR3 protein once. The sample records about 320,000 distinct CDR3 sequences, 65% being singletons.

Sequencing was carried out using peripheral blood. The source of this sequence is a man between 35 and 55 years old with primary liver carcinoma and hepatitis B virus infection. V gene TRBV5-1 combines with J gene TRBJ2-7, with 9 bases fitting TRBD1. In DNA form, the CDR3 reads TGCGCCAGCAGCACGGGACAGGGAACTTACGAGCAGTACTTC. It encodes CASSTGQGTYEQYF.